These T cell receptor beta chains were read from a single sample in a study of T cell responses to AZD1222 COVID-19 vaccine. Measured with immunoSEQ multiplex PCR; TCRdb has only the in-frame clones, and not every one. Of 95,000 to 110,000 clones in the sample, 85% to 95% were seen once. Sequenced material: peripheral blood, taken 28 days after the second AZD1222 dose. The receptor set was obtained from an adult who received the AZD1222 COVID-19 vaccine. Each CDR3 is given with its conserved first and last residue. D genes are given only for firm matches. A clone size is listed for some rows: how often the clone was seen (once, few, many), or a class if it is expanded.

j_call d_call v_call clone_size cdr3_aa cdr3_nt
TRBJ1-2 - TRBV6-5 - CASFGFNYGYTF TGTGCCAGCTTCGGGTTCAACTATGGCTACACCTTC
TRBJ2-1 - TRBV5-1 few CASSLGAGGGGEQFF TGCGCCAGCAGCTTGGGGGCAGGGGGAGGAGGTGAGCAGTTCTTC
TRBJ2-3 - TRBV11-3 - CASSQSSPDTQYF TGTGCCAGCAGCCAATCTTCTCCAGATACGCAGTATTTT
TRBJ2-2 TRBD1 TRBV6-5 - CASSRTGLNTGELFF TGTGCCAGCAGTCGGACAGGGCTGAACACCGGGGAGCTGTTTTTT
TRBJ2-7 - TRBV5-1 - CASSLTSDSYEQYF TGCGCCAGCAGCTTAACGTCAGATTCCTACGAGCAGTACTTC
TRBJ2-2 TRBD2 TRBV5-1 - CASSWGTSGPTGELFF TGCGCCAGCAGCTGGGGGACTAGCGGACCAACCGGGGAGCTGTTTTTT
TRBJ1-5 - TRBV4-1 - CASSRQTGASQPQHF TGCGCCAGCAGCCGCCAAACGGGGGCAAGTCAGCCCCAGCATTTT
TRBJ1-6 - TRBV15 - CATSRDPANSPLHF TGTGCCACCAGCAGAGATCCGGCTAATTCACCCCTCCACTTT
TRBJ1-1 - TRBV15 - CATSNREKNTEAFF TGTGCCACCAGCAACAGGGAAAAGAACACTGAAGCTTTCTTT
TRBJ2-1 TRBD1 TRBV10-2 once CASTEGASYNEQFF TGCGCCAGCACCGAGGGGGCCAGTTACAATGAGCAGTTCTTC
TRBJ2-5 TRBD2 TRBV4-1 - CASSQEPYGLAGSQETQYF TGCGCCAGCAGCCAAGAACCATACGGGTTAGCGGGGTCCCAAGAGACCCAGTACTTC
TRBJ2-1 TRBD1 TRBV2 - CASSSTGGSYNEQFF TGTGCCAGCAGTTCCACAGGGGGCAGTTACAATGAGCAGTTCTTC
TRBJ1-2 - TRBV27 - CASSLKAGRGYTF TGTGCCAGCAGTTTAAAGGCAGGGCGAGGCTACACCTTC
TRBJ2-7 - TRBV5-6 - CASSLAPAGALYEQYF TGTGCCAGCAGCTTGGCCCCCGCAGGGGCCCTTTACGAGCAGTACTTC
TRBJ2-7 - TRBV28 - CASLPRVSYEQYF TGTGCCAGCCTCCCCAGGGTGTCCTACGAGCAGTACTTC
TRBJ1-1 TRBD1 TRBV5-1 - CASSLEIGRGITEAFF TGCGCCAGCAGCTTGGAGATTGGCAGGGGGATCACTGAAGCTTTCTTT
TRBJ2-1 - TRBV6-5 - CASRPQGNEQFF TGTGCCAGCAGGCCCCAGGGGAATGAGCAGTTCTTC
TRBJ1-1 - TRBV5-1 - CASISSAGGTEAFF TGCGCCAGCATCTCCTCAGCCGGAGGCACTGAAGCTTTCTTT
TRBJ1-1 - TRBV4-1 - CASSQGPGLNTEAFF TGCGCCAGCAGCCAAGGGCCGGGGCTGAACACTGAAGCTTTCTTT
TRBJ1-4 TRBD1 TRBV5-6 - CASSSVPFGTGNEKLFF TGTGCCAGCAGCTCGGTCCCCTTCGGGACAGGGAATGAAAAACTGTTTTTT
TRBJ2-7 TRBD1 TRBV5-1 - CASSSGGQGAGEQYF TGCGCCAGCAGCTCCGGAGGACAGGGGGCGGGAGAGCAGTACTTC
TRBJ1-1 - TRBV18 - CASSPGQNTEAFF TGTGCCAGCTCACCGGGACAGAACACTGAAGCTTTCTTT
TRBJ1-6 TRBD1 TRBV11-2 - CASRDDRGPRSPLHF TGTGCCAGCAGAGATGACAGGGGACCTCGCTCACCCCTCCACTTT
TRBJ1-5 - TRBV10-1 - CASSESGNQPQHF TGCGCCAGCAGTGAGAGCGGGAATCAGCCCCAGCATTTT
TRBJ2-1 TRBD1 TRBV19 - CASSIEETGLYNEQFF TGTGCCAGTAGTATAGAGGAGACAGGGCTCTACAATGAGCAGTTCTTC
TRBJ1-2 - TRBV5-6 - CASSPGPHGYTF TGTGCCAGCAGCCCTGGACCCCATGGCTACACCTTC
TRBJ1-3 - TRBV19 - CASSIPSSGNTIYF TGTGCCAGTAGTATCCCCTCCTCTGGAAACACCATATATTTT
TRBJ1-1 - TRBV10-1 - CASSEWGTEAFF TGCGCCAGCAGTGAGTGGGGAACTGAAGCTTTCTTT
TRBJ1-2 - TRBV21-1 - CASTLPGTYGYTF TGTGCCAGCACCCTTCCCGGCACCTATGGCTACACCTTC
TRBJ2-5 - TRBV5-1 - CASSFERGGGQETQYF TGCGCCAGCAGCTTTGAAAGAGGGGGAGGCCAAGAGACCCAGTACTTC
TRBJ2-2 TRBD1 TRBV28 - CAAGTGANTGELFF TGTGCCGCCGGGACAGGGGCGAACACCGGGGAGCTGTTTTTT
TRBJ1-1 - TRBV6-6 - CASSNQGTEAFF TGTGCCAGCAGTAATCAGGGAACTGAAGCTTTCTTT
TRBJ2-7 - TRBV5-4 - CASSGGRRYEQYF TGTGCCAGCAGCGGGGGACGGAGATACGAGCAGTACTTC
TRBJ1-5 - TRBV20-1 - CSASSGATNQPQHF TGCAGTGCTAGTTCCGGGGCCACCAATCAGCCCCAGCATTTT
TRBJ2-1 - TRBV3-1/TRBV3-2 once CASSHDRRHMGDEQFF TGTGCCAGCAGCCATGACAGGAGACATATGGGCGATGAGCAGTTCTTC
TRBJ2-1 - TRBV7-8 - CASSLRTAEQFF TGTGCCAGCAGCCTAAGGACTGCCGAGCAGTTCTTC
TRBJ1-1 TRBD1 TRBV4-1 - CASSQRQGTTEAFF TGCGCCAGCAGCCAGAGACAGGGAACCACTGAAGCTTTCTTT
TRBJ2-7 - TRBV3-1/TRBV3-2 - CASSQGGVNSYEQYF TGTGCCAGCAGCCAAGGCGGAGTGAACTCCTACGAGCAGTACTTC
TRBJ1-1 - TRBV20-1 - CSASPGEAFF TGCAGTGCTTCCCCAGGTGAAGCTTTCTTT
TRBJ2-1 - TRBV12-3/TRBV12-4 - CASSPRNEQFF TGTGCCAGCAGTCCGCGAAATGAGCAGTTCTTC